A single sample gave rise to the 25 T cell receptor beta chains below, sequenced in a study of OX40 agonist ivuxolimab in advanced cancers. Library prep was done by the immunoSEQ multiplex PCR assay. The table was pulled from immuneACCESS by TCRdb, which kept in-frame rearrangements only. Such tables lose some clones; where checked, under half of the loss comes from unresolved V genes, and the rest has no known cause. The sample table shows approximately 60,000 clones, and roughly 80% are seen once. The ten largest make up 0.6% to 0.8% of the sample. The source material was CD4+ or CD8+ T cells sorted from blood, sampled in a trial of the OX40 agonist ivuxolimab. These receptors all stem from an adult with an advanced solid tumor such as melanoma, head and neck, liver or kidney cancer.

The V gene is TRBV28, the J gene TRBJ1-2; no clear D. Trimming took off 6 bases at V and 5 bases at J, with 16 bases between the two ends. The germline CDR1 and CDR2 sequences are MDHEN and SYDVKM. The CDR3 contains 14 residues. In DNA, the CDR3 is TGTGCCAGCAGCCCGCGGCAAGGTCGATATGGCTACACCTTC. Translated, it gives CASSPRQGRYGYTF.

This chain joins TRBV6-1 and TRBJ2-2; maybe TRBD2 (5 bases). This CDR3 is 13 amino acids long. Germline CDR1 and CDR2: MNHNS and SASEGT. V lost 6 bases to trimming and J lost 7 bases, with 12 bases between them. The CDR3 here is CASRPYGGGELFF. For the CDR3, the DNA is TGTGCCAGCAGGCCTTATGGAGGCGGGGAGCTGTTTTTT.

This sequence joins TRBV10-1 and TRBJ2-2; the D call may be TRBD1 or TRBD2 (5 bases each). Germline lookup yields CDR1 WNHNN and CDR2 SYGVQD (reference sequence). The V gene lost 3 bases and the J gene lost 6 bases, with 17 bases spanning the gap. CDR3 length: 16 residues. CDR3 DNA sequence: TGCGCCAGCAGTGAATCGAAGGGGACGCAATCCGGGGAGCTGTTTTTT. It is translated as CASSESKGTQSGELFF.

J is TRBJ2-1 and V is TRBV5-1, with D hard to call. CDR1 is SGHRS, CDR2 YFSETQ, per germline. The V end lost 0 bases, the J end lost 7 bases, and 5 bases lay between the germline ends. CDR3 size: 12 residues. The CDR3 coding sequence is TGCGCCAGCAGCTTGGCCTTAAATGAGCAGTTCTTC. Translated, it gives CASSLALNEQFF.

The chain links TRBV6-1 to TRBJ2-3, with D perhaps TRBD1 (7 bases). Germline values: CDR1 MNHNS, CDR2 SASEGT. The CDR3 length is 15 residues. V was pared by 7 bases and J by 3 bases, with 17 bases between. CDR3 amino acids: CASTWRARGTDTQYF. DNA of the CDR3: TGTGCCAGCACCTGGAGGGCCAGGGGGACAGATACGCAGTATTTT.

This CDR3 reads CATADSKEGNEKLFF. Written as DNA, the CDR3 is TGTGCCACCGCGGACAGTAAGGAGGGGAATGAAAAACTGTTTTTT. The V call is TRBV10-3, the J call TRBJ1-4; weak D call: TRBD1 (6 bases). The germline V and J ends were trimmed by 10 bases and 5 bases, with 20 bases remaining between them. This CDR3 is built from 15 residues. Germline values: CDR1 ENHRY, CDR2 SYGVKD.

This chain links TRBV5-1 with TRBJ2-3, with a weak D call TRBD1 (6 bases). This CDR3 region has 15 residues. The germline V and J ends were trimmed by 1 base and 0 bases, with 9 bases remaining between them. From germline, CDR1 is SGHRS and CDR2 YFSETQ. The CDR3 DNA reads as TGCGCCAGCAGCTTGCAAGGGGGAAGCACAGATACGCAGTATTTT. As protein: CASSLQGGSTDTQYF.

This clone turned up a few times. The same CDR3 arises from other DNA sequences in this sample as well. This chain uses TRBV6-5 with TRBJ1-1; D unclear. Trimming took off 0 bases at V and 1 base at J, with 6 bases between the two ends. CDR1 MNHEY and CDR2 SVGAGI come from the germline V gene. The CDR3 is 14 amino acids. The CDR3 region has the DNA TGTGCCAGCAGTTACTCCGGGAGGAACACTGAAGCTTTCTTT. This encodes CASSYSGRNTEAFF.

The chain couples TRBV5-1 to TRBJ2-2, with no clear D. CDR3 length equals 14 residues. Germline V lookup: CDR1 SGHRS, CDR2 YFSETQ. V was trimmed by 7 bases and J by 6 bases, leaving 16 bases between them. The CDR3 is CASAYRQSPGELFF. The CDR3 coding sequence is TGCGCCAGCGCCTATAGGCAGTCCCCCGGGGAGCTGTTTTTT.

Of note for this clone: This same CDR3 is encoded by further DNA sequences in the sample. The chain combines TRBV5-1 with TRBJ2-3, with a weak D call TRBD2 (5 bases). CDR3 size: 15 residues. Per germline, CDR1 SGHRS and CDR2 YFSETQ. V lost 1 base and J lost 3, with 12 bases in between. CDR3 sequence: CASSLRGMGTDTQYF. In DNA, the CDR3 is TGCGCCAGCAGCTTGAGAGGGATGGGGACAGATACGCAGTATTTT.

This clone has a single count. The rearrangement links TRBV5-4 to TRBJ1-1; D may be TRBD1 (6 bases). From germline, CDR1 is SGHNT and CDR2 YYREEE (reference sequence). The CDR3 extends over 16 amino acids. V gave up 5 bases and J gave up 0 bases, with 17 bases separating them. CDR3: CASRPGQLTLNTEAFF. Here the CDR3 DNA reads TGTGCCAGCAGACCTGGACAGTTGACGTTGAACACTGAAGCTTTCTTT.

CDR3 protein: CASSAGARGAFF. CDR3 bases: TGTGCCAGCAGTGCGGGGGCTAGGGGAGCTTTCTTT. The chain has TRBV6-1 and TRBJ1-1; D possibly corresponds to TRBD1 (6 bases). Per germline, CDR1 MNHNS and CDR2 SASEGT. The CDR3 spans 12 residues. The V gene lost 4 bases and the J gene lost 10 bases, with 13 bases spanning the gap.

On this clone: An end of the junction differs from the germline gene, which may be a read error. This chain connects TRBV29-1 to TRBJ2-7; unclear D gene. The CDR3 contains 11 residues. Germline lookup yields CDR1 SQVTM and CDR2 ANQGSEA. The CDR3 loop is CGVAWNYEQYF. In nucleotides, the CDR3 is TGCGGCGTTGCGTGGAACTACGAGCAGTACTTC.

The chain joins TRBV6-6 to TRBJ1-5, with a possible D match to TRBD1 (6 bases). CDR1 and CDR2 from the germline V gene are MNHNY and SVGAGI (reference sequence). There are 11 residues in the CDR3. V lost 6 bases, J lost 8 bases, and 8 bases lay in between. The CDR3 DNA sequence: TGTGCCAGCAGCCACAGGGAGCCCCAGCATTTT. The encoded protein is CASSHREPQHF.

This clone was detected only a few times. The rearrangement joins TRBV15 to TRBJ2-7, with no clear D. The CDR3 is 14 residues long. V gave up 0 bases and J gave up 5 bases, with 11 bases separating them. Germline assignment: CDR1 LNHNV and CDR2 YYDKDF (reference sequence). CDR3 amino acids: CATSRDPRSNEQYF. For the CDR3, the DNA is TGTGCCACCAGCAGAGACCCCAGGAGCAACGAGCAGTACTTC.

This clone was picked up one time. V usage is TRBV19 and J usage is TRBJ2-3; 8 nucleotides match TRBD2. J lost 0 bases, V lost 3 bases, and 5 bases had no gene match. Germline loops: CDR1 LNHDA, CDR2 SQIVND (reference sequence). CDR3 length: 16 residues. For the CDR3, the DNA is TGTGCCAGTAGTATGGGCCCTAGCGGGAGCACAGATACGCAGTATTTT. Translating it yields CASSMGPSGSTDTQYF.

Only a few counts were recorded for this clone. The rearrangement joins TRBV2 to TRBJ2-2; no firm D call. The V gene lost 6 bases and the J gene lost 4 bases, with 15 bases spanning the gap. The germline V gene has CDR1 SNHLY and CDR2 FYNNEI. This CDR3 comprises 15 residues. CDR3 sequence reads: CASRAHSSSTGELFF. The CDR3 nucleotides read TGTGCCAGCAGGGCCCATTCGAGCTCCACCGGGGAGCTGTTTTTT.

The J gene is TRBJ1-2, the V gene TRBV19; tentatively, D is TRBD1 (5 bases). The ends were cut back, 3 bases at V and 5 bases at J, with 16 bases in the middle. Germline V gives CDR1 LNHDA, CDR2 SQIVND (reference sequence). The CDR3 loop spans 15 amino acids. The CDR3 DNA reads TGTGCCAGTAGTATCGGAGGGAGGGGCGGTTATGGCTACACCTTC. Translated, it gives CASSIGGRGGYGYTF.

The CDR3 region has the DNA TGTGCCAGCTCACAGACAGTCCTGGGAACAGATACGCAGTATTTT. This encodes CASSQTVLGTDTQYF. This chain uses TRBV18 with TRBJ2-3; the D gene is possibly TRBD1 (5 bases). This CDR3 is 15 amino acids long. Germline values: CDR1 KGHSH, CDR2 LQKENI. The germline V and J ends were trimmed by 4 bases and 3 bases, with 14 bases remaining between them.

The V call is TRBV5-1, the J call TRBJ2-5; tentative D call: TRBD2 (6 bases). V lost 2 bases, J lost 4 bases, and 15 bases lay in between. CDR3 size: 15 residues. Germline V lookup: CDR1 SGHRS, CDR2 YFSETQ. Here the CDR3 reads CASSFRERSRETQYF. The CDR3 DNA reads as TGCGCCAGCAGCTTCCGGGAGAGGTCGCGAGAGACCCAGTACTTC.

The rearrangement links TRBV14 to TRBJ1-1; D gene ambiguous. The CDR3 length is 14 residues. CDR1 SGHDN and CDR2 FVKESK come from the germline V gene. Trimming shortened V by 3 bases and J by 1 base, and 9 bases separated the two germline ends. For the CDR3, the DNA is TGTGCCAGCAGCCACCTAGACGGGAACACTGAAGCTTTCTTT. Translated: CASSHLDGNTEAFF.

This clone was observed a handful of times. This rearrangement joins TRBV6-6 to TRBJ2-1; D uncertain. Germline V gene lookup returns CDR1 MNHNY and CDR2 SVGAGI (reference sequence). The CDR3 consists of 14 residues. V dropped 7 bases and J dropped 10 bases, with 20 bases sitting between them. The CDR3 here is CASTPWGRDSEQFF. For the CDR3, the DNA is TGTGCCAGCACCCCGTGGGGTAGGGATTCAGAGCAGTTCTTC.

The chain has TRBV27 and TRBJ1-1; the D is unclear. Trimming cost V 6 bases and J 2 bases, with 19 bases left between them. Germline-derived CDR1 and CDR2 are MNHEY and SMNVEV (reference sequence). The CDR3 loop spans 16 amino acids. Written as DNA, the CDR3 is TGTGCCAGCAGGGGGATTGGGCTGGCAGGAAACACTGAAGCTTTCTTT. This translates into CASRGIGLAGNTEAFF.

V gene TRBV6-1 combines with J gene TRBJ2-7, with D perhaps being TRBD1 or TRBD2 (6 bases each). Between the trimmed V and J ends, which lost 2 bases and 0 bases, there was a span of 14 bases. Per the germline V gene, CDR1 is MNHNS and CDR2 is SASEGT. The CDR3 covers 16 residues. CDR3 sequence: CASSEYNAGHSYEQYF. The DNA for the CDR3 is TGTGCCAGCAGTGAATATAATGCGGGACACTCCTACGAGCAGTACTTC.

This clone is a singleton in its sample. V and J are TRBV7-9 and TRBJ2-5, with TRBD1 matching over 8 bases. Germline CDR1 and CDR2: SEHNR and FQNEAQ (reference sequence). The length of the CDR3 is 16 residues. V was pared by 5 bases and J by 2 bases, with 10 bases of the junction left unmatched. CDR3 bases: TGTGCCAGCAGCCGAAGAGAGGACAGGGCGCAAGAGACCCAGTACTTC. Translated: CASSRREDRAQETQYF.